This paragraph covers one TCR beta chain sequence. Its cognate antigen is unknown. This sample is drawn from a study of a mutant IDH1 vaccine in newly diagnosed glioma. Study background: Treated individuals were around 62% male and around 40% female, averaging roughly 38 years of age. Prior therapy was radiotherapy, temozolomide, or both; most received both. Points from the study as a whole: Apparently, pseudoprogression bore no relation to changes among the top peripheral T cell clonotypes.

V shed 0 bases, J shed 2 bases, and the junction held 2 bases outside the gene matches. Germline values: CDR1 SGHVS, CDR2 FQNEAQ. This CDR3 region has 15 residues. The time point denotes: baseline, week 1 (first vaccination visit). Stated treatment: pre-vaccination baseline after standard-of-care therapy. Repertoires were generated with immunoSEQ multiplex PCR, while TCRdb's copy carries only in-frame clones and drops some. Of 25,000 to 35,000 clones detected, approximately 80% appear once; the ten largest clones hold approximately 20%. The sequence derives from a man aged 25 to 40 with glioma. The J gene is TRBJ2-7, the V gene TRBV7-8; 9 positions agree with TRBD2. The sequencing used PBMCs, collected from a glioma patient treated with radiotherapy, temozolomide or both. CDR3 loop: CASSLAASGAYEQYF. DNA for the CDR3: TGTGCCAGCAGCTTAGCGGCTAGCGGGGCCTACGAGCAGTACTTC.